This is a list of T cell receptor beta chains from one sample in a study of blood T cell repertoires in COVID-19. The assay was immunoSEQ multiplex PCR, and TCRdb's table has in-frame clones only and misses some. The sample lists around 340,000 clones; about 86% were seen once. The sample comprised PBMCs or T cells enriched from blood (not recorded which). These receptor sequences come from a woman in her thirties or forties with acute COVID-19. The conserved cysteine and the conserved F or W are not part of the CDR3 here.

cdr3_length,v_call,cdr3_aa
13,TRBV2,ATVPNLAGGNEQF
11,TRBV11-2,ASSLRTVTEAF
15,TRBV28,ASLTVGRGTTGYGYT
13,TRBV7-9,ASSSGLAAAQTQY
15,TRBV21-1,ASSKGSGGDSGNTIY
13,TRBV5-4,ASSPRLQGNTEAF
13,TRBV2,ASSSQGASNQPQH
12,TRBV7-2,ASSLGGGANEQF
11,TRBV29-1,SVKGTSNSPLH
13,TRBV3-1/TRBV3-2,ASSQVLVAGSTQY
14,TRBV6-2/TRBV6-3,ASSYARGTVNSPLH